This TCR beta chain was sequenced in a study of T cells after yellow fever vaccination. Whole-study findings and limits: Repertoires obtained by FACS sorting could include abundant clonotypes that entered as contaminants from the bulk population.

Germline assignment: CDR1 SQVTM and CDR2 ANQGSEA. V dropped 0 bases and J dropped 3; count of bases not matched to a gene: 4. CDR3 length: 14 residues. Template-switching 5'RACE yielded the TCR cDNA; a universal primer site and UMIs were added in the process. TCRdb reanalysed the 5' RACE reads using MiXCR and keeps one entry per CDR3 protein. The sample holds approximately 610,000 distinct CDR3 sequences; approximately 16% are singletons and the top ten take 17%. In its sample, this clonotype was seen a few times. Its target is not known. Sequenced here: PBMCs, sampled around 5 days after the first yellow fever vaccination. The V call is TRBV29-1, the J call TRBJ2-5; 7 bases fit TRBD2. The receptor was derived from a man aged 18 to 30 who received the YFV17D yellow fever vaccine. The CDR3 nucleotides read TGCAGCGTTGAAGATGTTGGGGGGGAAGAGACCCAGTACTTC. Translated: CSVEDVGGEETQYF.